One and the same sample provided the 6 T cell receptor beta chains below, sequenced in a study of T cell changes during pregnancy in multiple sclerosis. TCRdb keeps only in-frame clones here, not all; method: immunoSEQ multiplex PCR. The sample lists around 77,000 clones; roughly 91% were seen once. Source: peripheral blood, taken in the third trimester of pregnancy. The receptors shown here come from a female donor in good health, enrolled as a control in a pregnancy study.

The chain joins TRBV7-6 to TRBJ2-7; D perhaps matches TRBD1 (7 bases). The CDR3 consists of 16 residues. The ends were cut back, 6 bases at V and 0 bases at J, with 18 bases in the middle. Looked up from germline, CDR1 is SGHVS and CDR2 is FNYEAQ. CDR3 protein: CASSSGGRGTSYEQYF. CDR3 nucleotide sequence: TGTGCCAGCAGTTCAGGGGGTCGGGGGACCTCCTACGAGCAGTACTTC.

This chain links TRBV6-1 with TRBJ1-1; D is undetermined. The CDR3 is 17 amino acids. Germline V gives CDR1 MNHNS, CDR2 SASEGT. V lost 4 bases and J 7 bases, leaving 25 bases between the germline ends. The CDR3 region is CASSGGITTHIKGEAFF. The CDR3 nucleotides are TGTGCCAGCAGTGGAGGGATTACCACCCATATCAAAGGTGAAGCTTTCTTT.

The chain combines TRBV5-6 with TRBJ2-7, with 10 bases matching TRBD1. The CDR3 contains 14 residues. Looked up from germline, CDR1 is SGHDT and CDR2 is YYEEEE. V trimming: 0 bases; J trimming: 7 bases; junction bases outside the gene matches: 4. The CDR3 is CASSLAGQGWEQYF. The DNA of the CDR3 is TGTGCCAGCAGCTTGGCGGGACAGGGGTGGGAGCAGTACTTC.

This clone was observed a handful of times. One end of the junction does not line up with germline, which may come from a read error. CDR3 sequence (DNA): TGTGCCAGCAGCTCATATCCGGGACAGCTCCTCTTC. This encodes CASSSYPGQLLF. The genes are TRBV11-2 and TRBJ1-2; TRBD1 matches at 7 bases. The CDR3 runs to 12 residues. Germline-derived CDR1 and CDR2 are SGHAT and FQNNGV.

The J gene is TRBJ2-7, the V gene TRBV19; 8 nucleotides align to TRBD1. J lost 5 bases, V lost 3 bases, and 6 bases had no gene match. Germline values: CDR1 LNHDA, CDR2 SQIVND (reference sequence). The CDR3 loop spans 14 amino acids. CDR3 amino acids: CASSIQGAINEQYF. CDR3 nucleotide sequence: TGTGCCAGTAGTATCCAGGGGGCGATAAACGAGCAGTACTTC.

The chain combines TRBV12-5 with TRBJ2-2; the match to TRBD1 covers 10 bases. The germline gives CDR1 LGHNT, CDR2 FRNRAP. The CDR3 runs to 16 residues. The V and J ends lost 6 bases and 3 bases, in that order; junction bases with no gene match: 7. CDR3 sequence: CASGRQDRGDTGELFF. The CDR3 DNA reads as TGTGCTAGTGGGCGTCAGGACAGGGGGGACACCGGGGAGCTGTTTTTT. Variable domain in full (rest from reference TRBV12-5 and TRBJ2-2): DARVTQTPRHKVTEMGQEVTMRCQPILGHNTVFWYRQTMMQGLELLAYFRNRAPLDDSGMPKDRFSAEMPDATLATLKIQPSEPRDSAVYFCASGRQDRGDTGELFFGEGSRLTVL.